Detailed here is one TCR beta chain. Antigen specificity is unknown. The data originate from a study of T cell responses to AZD1222 COVID-19 vaccine. The study pooled second doses at about 4 or about 12 weeks. V dropped 3 bases and J dropped 4; count of bases not matched to a gene: 5. The length of the CDR3 is 16 residues. Per the germline V gene, CDR1 is LGHDT and CDR2 is YNNKEL (reference sequence). Study findings and constraints: Nearly half of spike-specific TCRs reportedly target unmutated variant regions. None of the repertoires were sampled until the peak T cell response had passed. Donors, mostly white British, included more females; clonal diversity was possibly underestimated.

Clones were sequenced by immunoSEQ multiplex PCR, and TCRdb holds only the in-frame ones, with some missing. The data show 90,000 to 150,000 clones, about nine tenths seen once. The specimen comprised peripheral blood, sampled 28 days after the second AZD1222 dose. The receptor's source is an adult who received the AZD1222 COVID-19 vaccine. The chain employs TRBV3-1 (or the pseudogene TRBV3-2) and TRBJ2-7, with 14 positions matching TRBD2. The CDR3 coding sequence is TGTGCCAGCAGCCAGGGACTAGCGGGGGACCTATACGAGCAGTACTTC. Protein: CASSQGLAGDLYEQYF.